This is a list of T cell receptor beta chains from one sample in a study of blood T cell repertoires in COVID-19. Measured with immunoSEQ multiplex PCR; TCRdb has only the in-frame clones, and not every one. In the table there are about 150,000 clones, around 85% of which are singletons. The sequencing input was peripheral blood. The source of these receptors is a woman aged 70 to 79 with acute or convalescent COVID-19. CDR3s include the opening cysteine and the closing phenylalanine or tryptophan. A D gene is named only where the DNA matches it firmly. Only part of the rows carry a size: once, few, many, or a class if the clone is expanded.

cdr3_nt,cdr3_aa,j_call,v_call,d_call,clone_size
TGTGCCAGCAATCTAGTTAAAGAAGCTTTCTTT,CASNLVKEAFF,TRBJ1-1,TRBV6-1,NA,NA
TGTGCCAGCAGCCCCGGGGGAGGTTACTATGGCTACACCTTC,CASSPGGGYYGYTF,TRBJ1-2,TRBV6-5,NA,NA
TGTGCCAGCAGGGACAGGGGGCTGAGGAACACTGAAGCTTTCTTT,CASRDRGLRNTEAFF,TRBJ1-1,TRBV2,TRBD1,NA
TGTGCCAGCAGTTACGTTGGGCTAAGTCGCAATGAGCAGTTCTTC,CASSYVGLSRNEQFF,TRBJ2-1,TRBV6-2/TRBV6-3,NA,NA
TGTGCCAGCAGTGTGGGCCGGCAGACCGGGGAGCTGTTTTTT,CASSVGRQTGELFF,TRBJ2-2,TRBV2,NA,NA
TGTGCCAGCAAGATCCGGAATGAAAAACTGTTTTTT,CASKIRNEKLFF,TRBJ1-4,TRBV2,NA,NA
TGTGCCAGCAGTGAATGGGGGGCAGGGGGAGAGACCCAGTACTTC,CASSEWGAGGETQYF,TRBJ2-5,TRBV2,NA,NA
TGTGCCAGCAGTTTCGACGGACAGGGCCGGGGAGGCTACACCTTC,CASSFDGQGRGGYTF,TRBJ1-2,TRBV6-5,TRBD1,NA
TGTGCCAGCACCTCACTTGGGGCCAACGTCCTGACTTTC,CASTSLGANVLTF,TRBJ2-6,TRBV3-1/TRBV3-2,NA,NA
TGTGCCAGCAGTGTATGGGGGCAGGCTAGCAATCAGCCCCAGCATTTT,CASSVWGQASNQPQHF,TRBJ1-5,TRBV6-1,NA,few
TGCGCCAGCAGCGTGGGACAGGGTTTACTCCTGACTTTC,CASSVGQGLLLTF,TRBJ2-6,TRBV5-1,TRBD1,few
TGTGCCAGCAGTTCTACAGGGGCCAATCAGCCCCAGCATTTT,CASSSTGANQPQHF,TRBJ1-5,TRBV6-5,TRBD1,few
TGCAGTGCTGCACAGGGGGTTGAAGCTTTCTTT,CSAAQGVEAFF,TRBJ1-1,TRBV20-1,TRBD1,NA
TGTGCCAGCAGAACTACAGGGTATTATGGCTACACCTTC,CASRTTGYYGYTF,TRBJ1-2,TRBV28,NA,NA
TGCAGTGCTAGTCCTTTAGGACAGGTCTATAATTCACCCCTCCACTTT,CSASPLGQVYNSPLHF,TRBJ1-6,TRBV20-1,TRBD1,few
TGTGCCAGTAGTATAGGATGGCTCGGGACAGAAAACATTCAGTACTTC,CASSIGWLGTENIQYF,TRBJ2-4,TRBV19,TRBD1,NA
TGTGCCACCAGCGAACGGGACTCTGGGGCCAACGTCCTGACTTTC,CATSERDSGANVLTF,TRBJ2-6,TRBV15,NA,NA
TGTGCCAGCAGCTTAGCGAGGCACGCAAATGAAAAACTGTTTTTT,CASSLARHANEKLFF,TRBJ1-4,TRBV7-2,NA,NA
TGCGCCAGCAGCACCGGACAGGCGCAGTATGGCTACACCTTC,CASSTGQAQYGYTF,TRBJ1-2,TRBV5-1,TRBD1,few
TGCGCCAGCAGCCAGGAATTCCCGGGACAGGGGCTTTCACCCCTCCACTTT,CASSQEFPGQGLSPLHF,TRBJ1-6,TRBV4-1,TRBD1,NA
TGCGCCAGCAGTCCAGGTTCTGGAAACACCATATATTTT,CASSPGSGNTIYF,TRBJ1-3,TRBV10-2,NA,NA
TGTGCCAGCAGTGGGGGCAACACTGAAGCTTTCTTT,CASSGGNTEAFF,TRBJ1-1,TRBV25-1,NA,NA
TGTGCTAGTGGCCCAGGGGCTGGAAACACCATATATTTT,CASGPGAGNTIYF,TRBJ1-3,TRBV12-5,NA,NA
TGTGCCAGCTCACTCCCGAGGCGGGGGGCCCTTCTAAGCTCCTACAATGAGCAGTTCTTC,CASSLPRRGALLSSYNEQFF,TRBJ2-1,TRBV18,TRBD2,NA
TGTGCCAGCATCAGGACAGGGGTGGGTTTTAGAAATGAAAACCTGTTTTTT,CASIRTGVGFRNENLFF,TRBJ1-4,TRBV28,TRBD1,NA
TGTGCCAGCAGCTTAGGGTCTAGCGGGGGTCAAGAGACCCAGTACTTC,CASSLGSSGGQETQYF,TRBJ2-5,TRBV7-2,TRBD2,NA
TGTGCCAGCAGGGGACAGACGAACACTGAAGCTTTCTTT,CASRGQTNTEAFF,TRBJ1-1,TRBV25-1,TRBD1,NA